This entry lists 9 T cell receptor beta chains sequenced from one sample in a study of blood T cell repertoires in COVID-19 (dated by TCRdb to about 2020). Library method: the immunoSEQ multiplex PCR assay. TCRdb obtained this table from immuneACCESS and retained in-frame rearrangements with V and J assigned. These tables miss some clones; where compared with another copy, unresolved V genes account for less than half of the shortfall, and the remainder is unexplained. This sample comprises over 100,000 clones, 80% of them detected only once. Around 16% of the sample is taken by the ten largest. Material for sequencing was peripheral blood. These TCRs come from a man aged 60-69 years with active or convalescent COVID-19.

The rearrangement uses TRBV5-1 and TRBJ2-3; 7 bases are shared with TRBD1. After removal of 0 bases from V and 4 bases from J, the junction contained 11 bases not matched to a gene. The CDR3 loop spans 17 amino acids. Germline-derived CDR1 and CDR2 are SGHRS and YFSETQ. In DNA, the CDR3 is TGCGCCAGCAGCTTGGCCGGTGATAGCCAGGGGGCAGATACGCAGTATTTT. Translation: CASSLAGDSQGADTQYF.

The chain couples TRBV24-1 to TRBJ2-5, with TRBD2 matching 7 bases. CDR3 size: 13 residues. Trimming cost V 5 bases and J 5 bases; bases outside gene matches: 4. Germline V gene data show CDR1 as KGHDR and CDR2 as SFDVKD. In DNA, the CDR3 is TGTGCCACCAGTGCGGGAGGAGGCGAGACCCAGTACTTC. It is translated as CATSAGGGETQYF.

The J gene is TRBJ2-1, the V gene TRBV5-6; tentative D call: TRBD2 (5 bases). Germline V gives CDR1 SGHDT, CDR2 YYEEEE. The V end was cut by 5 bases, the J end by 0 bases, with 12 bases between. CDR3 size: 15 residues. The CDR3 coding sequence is TGTGCCAGCAGGTCAGCGGTTAGCTCCTACAATGAGCAGTTCTTC. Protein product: CASRSAVSSYNEQFF.

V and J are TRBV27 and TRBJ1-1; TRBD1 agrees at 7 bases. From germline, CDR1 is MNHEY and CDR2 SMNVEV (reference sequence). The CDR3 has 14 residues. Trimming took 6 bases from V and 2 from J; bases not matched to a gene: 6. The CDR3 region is CASSADRDNTEAFF. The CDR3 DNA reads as TGTGCCAGCAGCGCAGACAGGGACAACACTGAAGCTTTCTTT.

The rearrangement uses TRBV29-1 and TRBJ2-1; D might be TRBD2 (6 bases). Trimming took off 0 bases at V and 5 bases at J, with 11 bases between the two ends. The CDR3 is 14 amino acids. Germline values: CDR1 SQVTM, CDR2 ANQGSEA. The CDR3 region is CSVEDDGGNNEQFF. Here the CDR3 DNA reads TGCAGCGTTGAAGATGACGGGGGAAACAATGAGCAGTTCTTC.

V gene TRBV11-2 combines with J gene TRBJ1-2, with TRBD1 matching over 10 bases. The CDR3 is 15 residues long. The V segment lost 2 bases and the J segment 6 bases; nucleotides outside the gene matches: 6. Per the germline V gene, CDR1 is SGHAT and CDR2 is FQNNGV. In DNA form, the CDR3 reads TGTGCCAGCAGCTTAACCGCAGGGACAGGGGATGGCTACACCTTC. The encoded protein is CASSLTAGTGDGYTF.

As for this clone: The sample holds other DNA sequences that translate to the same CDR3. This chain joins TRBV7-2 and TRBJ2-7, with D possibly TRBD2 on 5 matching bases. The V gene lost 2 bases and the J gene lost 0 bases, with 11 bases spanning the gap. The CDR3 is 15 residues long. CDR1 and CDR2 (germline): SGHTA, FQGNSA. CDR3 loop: CASSLRTGSSYEQYF. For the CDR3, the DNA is TGTGCCAGCAGCTTAAGGACGGGGAGCTCCTACGAGCAGTACTTC.

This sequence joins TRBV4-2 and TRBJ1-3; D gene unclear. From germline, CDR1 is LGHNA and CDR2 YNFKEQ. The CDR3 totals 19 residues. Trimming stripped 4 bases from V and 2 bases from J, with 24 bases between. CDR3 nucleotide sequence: TGTGCCAGCAGCCGCCCGAATGACTTCGCGGGAACGGCTGGAAACACCATATATTTT. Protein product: CASSRPNDFAGTAGNTIYF.

In DNA form, the CDR3 reads TGTGCCAGCAGCCCGGCACCAGGGCCTAATGAAAAACTGTTTTTT. Translation: CASSPAPGPNEKLFF. The chain recombines TRBV5-5 with TRBJ1-4, with D possibly matching TRBD1 (5 bases). The CDR3 has 15 amino acids. Trimming stripped 4 bases from V and 3 bases from J, with 13 bases between. Germline V gives CDR1 SGHKS, CDR2 YYEKEE (reference sequence).